Presented here are 27 T cell receptor beta chains from one specimen sequenced in a study of blood T cell repertoires in COVID-19 (dated by TCRdb to the early 2020s). The library was built by means of the immunoSEQ multiplex PCR assay. TCRdb's version of the immuneACCESS table is confined to in-frame rearrangements and falls short of the full clone set. An unresolved V gene accounts for under half of the shortfall where checked; the remainder is of unknown origin. Within this sample are about 92,000 clones, with about 90% of them counted one time only. Together, the top ten hold under 2% of the sample. The sequencing input was peripheral blood. These receptors all stem from a human donor with active COVID-19. The donor label of this sample is uncertain.

There are a few counts of this clone. The chain joins TRBV4-1 to TRBJ1-2; D uncertain. Trimming took off 3 bases at V and 5 bases at J, with 10 bases between the two ends. Germline V lookup: CDR1 MGHRA, CDR2 YSYEKL. The CDR3 has 13 residues. The CDR3 DNA is TGCGCCAGCAGCCAGCACGGGGAATATGGCTACACCTTC. Translated, it gives CASSQHGEYGYTF.

The chain carries TRBV4-1 and TRBJ1-6; D unclear. Germline V gene lookup returns CDR1 MGHRA and CDR2 YSYEKL. V was trimmed by 4 bases and J by 0 bases, leaving 16 bases between them. The CDR3 extends over 18 amino acids. The CDR3: CASSLTTDGDSYNSPLHF. Written as DNA, the CDR3 is TGCGCCAGCAGCCTCACGACGGATGGAGACTCCTATAATTCACCCCTCCACTTT.

The chain carries TRBV27 and TRBJ2-7, with D tentatively TRBD1 (5 bases). The CDR3 is 14 amino acids. V was trimmed by 8 bases and J by 1 base, leaving 15 bases between them. CDR1 and CDR2 from the germline V gene are MNHEY and SMNVEV (reference sequence). CDR3 DNA sequence: TGTGCCAGCGGTACAGGCGAATCATCCTACGAGCAGTACTTC. Amino acid sequence: CASGTGESSYEQYF.

The J gene is TRBJ2-2, the V gene TRBV7-2; the match to TRBD2 covers 8 bases. The CDR3 has 15 residues. Germline V gives CDR1 SGHTA, CDR2 FQGNSA. Germline trimming cut 1 base from V and 5 bases from J; bases unmatched to any gene: 3. CDR3 sequence: CASSLVAGGTGELFF. The CDR3 region has the DNA TGTGCCAGCAGCTTAGTTGCGGGGGGTACCGGGGAGCTGTTTTTT.

V and J are TRBV7-2 and TRBJ1-2, with D unresolved. V dropped 2 bases and J dropped 0 bases, with 4 bases sitting between them. CDR1 SGHTA and CDR2 FQGNSA come from the germline V gene. The CDR3 runs 13 residues. The CDR3 region has the DNA TGTGCCAGCAGCTTATCAGCTAACTATGGCTACACCTTC. Residues: CASSLSANYGYTF.

The rearrangement links TRBV4-1 to TRBJ2-1, with D maybe TRBD2 (5 bases). V was pared by 0 bases and J by 8 bases, with 14 bases between. The CDR3 spans 15 residues. CDR1 and CDR2 from the germline V gene are MGHRA and YSYEKL. The CDR3 sequence is CASSQELAGYHEQFF. CDR3 nucleotides: TGCGCCAGCAGCCAAGAGTTGGCGGGTTATCATGAGCAGTTCTTC.

The gene calls are TRBV5-4 and TRBJ2-1, with D tentatively TRBD1 (5 bases). Germline-derived CDR1 and CDR2 are SGHNT and YYREEE (reference sequence). V lost 3 bases, J lost 3 bases, and 10 bases lay in between. The CDR3 runs 14 residues. The CDR3 nucleotides read TGTGCCAGCAGCTACCAACAGGACTACAATGAGCAGTTCTTC. The encoded protein is CASSYQQDYNEQFF.

J is TRBJ1-1 and V is TRBV5-6, with 7 nucleotides matching TRBD1. The V segment lost 4 bases and the J segment 8 bases; nucleotides outside the gene matches: 5. The CDR3 sequence is 12 residues long. CDR1 and CDR2 from the germline V gene are SGHDT and YYEEEE. CDR3 in amino acids: CASSQTGREAFF. The CDR3 bases are TGTGCCAGCAGCCAGACAGGGAGGGAAGCTTTCTTT.

The chain combines TRBV19 with TRBJ2-3; 10 nucleotides agree with TRBD2. Trimming cost V 3 bases and J 1 base; bases outside gene matches: 7. Germline V gene data show CDR1 as LNHDA and CDR2 as SQIVND (reference sequence). This CDR3 has 17 amino acids. The CDR3 here is CASSMGRAGGGTDTQYF. The CDR3 DNA reads as TGTGCCAGTAGTATGGGTAGAGCGGGGGGGGGCACAGATACGCAGTATTTT.

The gene calls are TRBV19 and TRBJ1-1; a possible D gene is TRBD1 (6 bases). In germline, CDR1 is LNHDA, CDR2 SQIVND (reference sequence). V was cut by 4 bases and J by 7 bases, with 16 bases left in between. The CDR3 has 14 amino acids. CDR3 amino acids: CASSTPGEKGEAFF. For the CDR3, the DNA is TGTGCCAGTAGTACTCCAGGGGAAAAGGGTGAAGCTTTCTTT.

V gene TRBV24-1 combines with J gene TRBJ2-2; 7 positions match TRBD1. V was clipped by 2 bases and J by 6 bases; unmatched bases: 2. The CDR3 is 14 amino acids. Germline lookup yields CDR1 KGHDR and CDR2 SFDVKD. CDR3 sequence reads: CATSDYRGSGELFF. As DNA, the CDR3 is TGTGCCACCAGTGATTACAGGGGATCCGGGGAGCTGTTTTTT.

The chain couples TRBV3-1 (or the pseudogene TRBV3-2) to TRBJ1-4, with TRBD1 matching 7 bases. This CDR3 is built from 15 residues. After removal of 5 bases from V and 3 bases from J, the junction contained 6 bases not matched to a gene. The germline gives CDR1 LGHDT, CDR2 YNNKEL (reference sequence). CDR3 in DNA: TGTGCCAGCAGCGTTCAAGGGGGCCCTAATGAAAAACTGTTTTTT. This encodes CASSVQGGPNEKLFF.

This sequence joins TRBV5-4 and TRBJ2-3; 7 bases agree with TRBD1. The CDR3 covers 15 residues. The germline gives CDR1 SGHNT, CDR2 YYREEE (reference sequence). The V and J ends lost 3 bases and 5 bases, in that order; junction bases with no gene match: 9. The CDR3: CASSSRTGPGDTQYF. In nucleotides, the CDR3 is TGTGCCAGCAGCTCCCGGACAGGACCTGGAGATACGCAGTATTTT.

V is TRBV5-1 and J is TRBJ2-7; D may be TRBD1 (5 bases). CDR3 length: 13 residues. The germline V gene has CDR1 SGHRS and CDR2 YFSETQ. V shed 0 bases and J shed 7 bases, with 11 bases lying between them. CDR3 DNA: TGCGCCAGCAGCTTGGTACAGGAAGGGGAGCAGTACTTC. Its translation: CASSLVQEGEQYF.

CDR3 nucleotide sequence: TGCGCCAGCAGCCTGTCGGGGGGCATGAATCAGCCCCAGCATTTT. The encoded protein is CASSLSGGMNQPQHF. The chain has TRBV5-1 and TRBJ1-5; a weak D match, TRBD1 (6 bases). This CDR3 contains 15 residues. The germline V and J ends were trimmed by 4 bases and 4 bases, with 15 bases remaining between them. Germline values: CDR1 SGHRS, CDR2 YFSETQ.

This sequence joins TRBV6-5 and TRBJ2-7, with D possibly matching TRBD2 (7 bases). There are 12 residues in the CDR3. In germline, CDR1 is MNHEY, CDR2 SVGAGI. CDR3 sequence (DNA): TGTGTGGGGGGGCAGGTAGGCCACGAGCAGTACTTC. This gives the protein CVGGQVGHEQYF.

This clone was observed a few times. The rearrangement uses TRBV6-2 or TRBV6-3 and TRBJ1-5; tentative D call: TRBD1 (6 bases). The germline V gene encodes CDR1 MNHEY and CDR2 SVGEGT. V shed 6 bases and J shed 7 bases, with 19 bases lying between them. CDR3 length equals 15 residues. The CDR3 loop is CASSNGGGLGQPQHF. Here the CDR3 DNA reads TGTGCCAGCAGCAACGGCGGGGGGCTCGGACAGCCCCAGCATTTT.

DNA for the CDR3: TGTGCCAGCAGCTTTAGCGGGGAGGGCAAAAACATTCAGTACTTC. Translated: CASSFSGEGKNIQYF. V usage is TRBV7-9 and J usage is TRBJ2-4, with 8 bases fitting TRBD2. The CDR3 runs 15 residues. From germline, CDR1 is SEHNR and CDR2 FQNEAQ (reference sequence). V lost 3 bases, J lost 3 bases, and 4 bases stayed unmatched.

The rearrangement links TRBV5-1 to TRBJ2-3; D is unresolved. With 0 bases removed from V and 6 bases from J, the gap between germline ends came to 11 bases. From germline, CDR1 is SGHRS and CDR2 YFSETQ. CDR3 size: 14 residues. CDR3 amino acids: CASSLAELSDTQYF. As DNA, the CDR3 is TGCGCCAGCAGCTTGGCCGAATTGAGTGATACGCAGTATTTT.

This chain uses TRBV14 with TRBJ2-5; perhaps TRBD1 as D (5 bases). CDR1 is SGHDN and CDR2 is FVKESK in the germline V gene. The V gene lost 0 bases and the J gene lost 1 base, with 15 bases spanning the gap. This CDR3 spans 17 amino acids. The CDR3 is CASSQEARSGRQETQYF. The DNA of the CDR3 is TGTGCCAGCAGCCAAGAGGCAAGGTCAGGGCGCCAAGAGACCCAGTACTTC.

The CDR3 region is CASTLGGGSGANVLTF. CDR3 bases: TGTGCCAGCACCCTGGGGGGAGGGAGCGGGGCCAACGTCCTGACTTTC. This chain joins TRBV2 and TRBJ2-6, with 7 bases identical to TRBD2. The CDR3 has 16 amino acids. The V gene end was trimmed by 7 bases and the J gene end by 4 bases; junction bases not matched to a gene: 10. Germline V lookup: CDR1 SNHLY, CDR2 FYNNEI.

This clone was seen just once. The rearrangement links TRBV27 to TRBJ2-5, with a possible D match to TRBD2 (6 bases). Germline V CDR1 and CDR2: MNHEY, SMNVEV (reference sequence). The CDR3 sequence is 13 residues long. This CDR3 reads CGAGGTDQETQYF. CDR3 DNA sequence: TGTGGCGCAGGAGGGACGGATCAAGAGACCCAGTACTTC.

V is TRBV24-1 and J is TRBJ2-7; unclear D gene. Germline V gene lookup returns CDR1 KGHDR and CDR2 SFDVKD. The V gene lost 1 base and the J gene lost 3 bases, with 9 bases spanning the gap. This CDR3 contains 14 residues. This chain's CDR3 is CATSDFTASYEQYF. DNA for the CDR3: TGTGCCACCAGTGATTTTACGGCTAGCTACGAGCAGTACTTC.

The V gene is TRBV7-2, the J gene TRBJ1-2; TRBD1 agrees at 7 bases. Trimming removed 2 bases from V and 5 bases from J; junction bases left unmatched: 8. The CDR3 spans 15 residues. The germline V gene encodes CDR1 SGHTA and CDR2 FQGNSA. CDR3 protein: CASSLRDRATYGYTF. The CDR3 DNA is TGTGCCAGCAGCTTAAGGGACAGAGCGACATATGGCTACACCTTC. Full variable domain (missing parts from reference TRBV7-2 and TRBJ1-2): GAGVSQSPSNKVTEKGKDVELRCDPISGHTALYWYRQSLGQGLEFLIYFQGNSAPDKSGLPSDRFSAERTGGSVSTLTIQRTQQEDSAVYLCASSLRDRATYGYTFGSGTRLTVV.

The chain couples TRBV2 to TRBJ2-7; tentatively, D is TRBD1 (6 bases). Germline V gene sequence: CDR1 SNHLY, CDR2 FYNNEI. Trimming left V 6 bases short and J 4 bases short, with 10 bases between. The CDR3 has 12 amino acids. Here the CDR3 DNA reads TGTGCCAGCAGCGAGGGGGAATACGAGCAGTACTTC. Encoded protein: CASSEGEYEQYF. The full variable domain, in which reference TRBV2 and TRBJ2-7 provide the parts outside the CDR3, is EPEVTQTPSHQVTQMGQEVILRCVPISNHLYFYWYRQILGQKVEFLVSFYNNEISEKSEIFDDQFSVERPDGSNFTLKIRSTKLEDSAMYFCASSEGEYEQYFGPGTRLTVT.

The chain joins TRBV3-1 (or the pseudogene TRBV3-2) to TRBJ1-2; possibly TRBD1 for D (6 bases). The CDR3 has 15 residues. The ends were cut back, 4 bases at V and 4 bases at J, with 16 bases in the middle. Germline V lookup: CDR1 LGHDT, CDR2 YNNKEL (reference sequence). This CDR3 reads CASSPRTVPGYGYTF. The CDR3 coding sequence is TGTGCCAGCAGCCCCCGGACAGTCCCGGGCTATGGCTACACCTTC.

This chain uses TRBV5-1 with TRBJ1-2; D ambiguous. Between the trimmed V and J ends, which lost 2 bases and 0 bases, there was a span of 20 bases. Germline CDR1 reads SGHRS; CDR2 reads YFSETQ. This CDR3 comprises 18 residues. Here the CDR3 DNA reads TGCGCCAGCAGCTTAATCGGGGTAGGGAGGTTTGCTAACTATGGCTACACCTTC. This encodes CASSLIGVGRFANYGYTF.